What follows is one TCR beta chain and its context. The repertoire was sequenced with immunoSEQ multiplex PCR; TCRdb's copy has only in-frame clones and lacks some. Of over 85,000 clones in the sample, 93% are singletons; the top ten hold around 1.4%. The germline gives CDR1 SNHLY, CDR2 FYNNEI. The CDR3 totals 17 residues. Trimming left V 4 bases short and J 5 bases short, with 18 bases between. The sample belongs to a study of control samples from healthy donors and cancer patients. Sequences were obtained from blood. This sequence was found in a woman aged 30 to 39 in good health. This chain uses TRBV2 with TRBJ1-6; D possibly corresponds to TRBD1 (5 bases). CDR3 coding DNA: TGTGCCAGCAGTGCCGGGGCTCCCGGCCCGAATAATTCACCCCTCCACTTT. Protein sequence: CASSAGAPGPNNSPLHF.